A single sample gave rise to the 4 T cell receptor beta chains below, sequenced in a study of breast tumors, draining lymph nodes, adjacent tissues. In TCRdb, the multiplex PCR reads were re-called with MiXCR into one record per CDR3 protein. This sample has approximately 88,000 distinct CDR3 sequences, with approximately 30% found just once. Samples came from axillary lymph nodes draining the breast cancer. The sequenced sample was axillary lymph node tissue. The receptors were sampled from a female donor with breast cancer. Some clones in this sample may be carry-over from other donors' samples.

This clonotype was recorded at least ten times. This sequence joins TRBV20-1 and TRBJ2-4; D is unclear. This CDR3 comprises 14 residues. Germline CDR1 is DFQATT and CDR2 is SNEGSKA (reference sequence). The germline V and J ends were trimmed by 4 bases and 0 bases, with 10 bases remaining between them. This CDR3 is CSATLDLAKNIQYF. CDR3 nucleotide sequence: TGCAGTGCTACCCTAGACCTAGCCAAAAACATTCAGTACTTC.

This clonotype was seen ten or more times. This rearrangement joins TRBV5-4 to TRBJ2-5, with TRBD2 identical over 7 bases. The CDR3 loop spans 14 amino acids. Germline CDR1 reads SGHNT; CDR2 reads YYREEE (reference sequence). J gave up 2 bases and V 1 base, and 2 bases lay outside the gene matches. In nucleotides, the CDR3 is TGTGCCAGCAGCTTGTGGGGGGGACAAGAGACCCAGTACTTC. Protein: CASSLWGGQETQYF. Variable domain in full (rest from reference TRBV5-4 and TRBJ2-5): ETGVTQSPTHLIKTRGQQVTLRCSSQSGHNTVSWYQQALGQGPQFIFQYYREEENGRGNFPPRFSGLQFPNYSSELNVNALELDDSALYLCASSLWGGQETQYFGPGTRLLVL.

This clonotype was counted a few times. The genes are TRBV19 and TRBJ1-1; a weak D match, TRBD1 (6 bases). The CDR3 has 14 amino acids. Germline V gives CDR1 LNHDA, CDR2 SQIVND (reference sequence). V was shortened by 9 bases and J by 11 bases, with 25 bases between the two germline ends. The CDR3 loop is CASSLSGGRSRAFF. In nucleotides, the CDR3 is TGTGCCAGCAGCTTGAGTGGGGGCAGGAGTCGGGCTTTCTTT.

In this sample, this clonotype turned up many times. The chain uses TRBV20-1 and TRBJ2-4; no firm D call. Germline CDR1 and CDR2: DFQATT and SNEGSKA (reference sequence). This CDR3 spans 16 amino acids. V was clipped by 3 bases and J by 4 bases, with 19 bases between them. CDR3 protein: CSASGPLGNPKNIQYF. The CDR3 DNA is TGCAGTGCTAGCGGGCCCTTAGGGAACCCAAAAAACATTCAGTACTTC.